This T cell receptor beta chain derives from a study of graft-versus-host responses after intestinal transplantation. The study's findings and limits: Declines in HvG clones occurring early post-transplant were associated with peak circulating GvH clone levels. The marrow of recipients harbored GvH clones, and ileum or blood showed some of them first.

With regard to this clone: Its antigen is not known.

The protocol was immunoSEQ multiplex PCR, while the TCRdb copy is restricted to in-frame clones and leaves out a portion. Of 55,000 to 70,000 clones listed, around 90% are singletons. CDR3 length: 12 amino acids. Trimming at V came to 8 bases and at J to 10 bases, leaving 10 bases not matched to a gene. From germline, CDR1 is ENHRY and CDR2 SYGVKD. Sequencing was performed on PBMCs, taken about 4 months after intestinal transplantation. The chain recombines TRBV10-3 with TRBJ1-1; TRBD1 matches at 7 bases. The sequence came from a human patient who received an intestinal transplant, so some T cells may come from the graft donor. CDR3 protein: CAIQGGLTPAFF. The DNA for the CDR3 is TGTGCCATCCAGGGGGGACTAACACCAGCTTTCTTT.